This T cell receptor (beta chain) was observed in a study of CD8+ T cells in alopecia areata. Study as a whole: Patients given treatment had severity scored by the percentage of scalp area affected. Study results and limitations: Clarity of TCR sharing across patients fell short of that in mice, possibly HLA-related. Significant decreases in scalp clonality and expanded CD8+ clones followed tofacitinib treatment. Scalp repertoires also include resident alphabeta T cells from normal skin.

As to this clone: The target antigen is unknown.

This CDR3 is built from 16 residues. Germline CDR1 is SGDLS and CDR2 is YYNGEE. The germline V and J ends were trimmed by 4 bases and 0 bases, with 16 bases remaining between them. The sequencing template was cDNA reverse transcribed from extracted RNA. Assay: immunoSEQ multiplex PCR; the TCRdb copy retains only in-frame clones and omits some. The sample lists 120,000 or so clones, over 60% occurring once. Specified treatment: oral pan-JAK inhibitor, 5-10 mg twice daily. The clonotype was recovered from a human donor with alopecia areata. This chain uses TRBV9 with TRBJ1-2; D not resolved. The specimen comprised CD4+ T cells sorted from blood, sampled at week 4, from a patient treated with tofacitinib. CDR3 region: CASSQGWTLSNYGYTF. CDR3 bases: TGTGCCAGCAGCCAAGGGTGGACTCTATCTAACTATGGCTACACCTTC.